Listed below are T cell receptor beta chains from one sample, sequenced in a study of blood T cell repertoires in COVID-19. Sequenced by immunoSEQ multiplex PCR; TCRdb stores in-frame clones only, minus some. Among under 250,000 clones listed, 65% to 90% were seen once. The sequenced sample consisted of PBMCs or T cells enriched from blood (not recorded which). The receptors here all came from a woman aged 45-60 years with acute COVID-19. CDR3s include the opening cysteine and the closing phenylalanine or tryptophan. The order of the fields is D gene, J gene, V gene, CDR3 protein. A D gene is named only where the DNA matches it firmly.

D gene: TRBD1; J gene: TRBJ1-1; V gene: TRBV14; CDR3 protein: CASSQVGTALNTEAFF
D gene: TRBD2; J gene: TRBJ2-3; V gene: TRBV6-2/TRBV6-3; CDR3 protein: CASSYGSGGNTDTQYF
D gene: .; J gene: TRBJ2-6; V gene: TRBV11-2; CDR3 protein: CASSLTTGPSGANVLTF
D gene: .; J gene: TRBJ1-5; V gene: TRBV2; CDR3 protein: CAISVRSNQPQHF
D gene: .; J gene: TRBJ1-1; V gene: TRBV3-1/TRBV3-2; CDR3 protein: CASSQDTQGRAEAFF
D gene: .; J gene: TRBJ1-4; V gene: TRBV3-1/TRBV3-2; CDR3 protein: CASSQRGYNEKLFF
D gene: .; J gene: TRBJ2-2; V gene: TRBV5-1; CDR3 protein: CASSDLLATGELFF
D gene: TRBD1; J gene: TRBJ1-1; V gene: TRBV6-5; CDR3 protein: CASTPGQGRTEAFF
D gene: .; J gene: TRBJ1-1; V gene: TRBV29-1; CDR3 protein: CSAPGDGADTEAFF
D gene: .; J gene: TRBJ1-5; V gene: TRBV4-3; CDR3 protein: CASSQDRDSNQPQHF
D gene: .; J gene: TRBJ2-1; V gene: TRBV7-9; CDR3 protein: CASSLGTHAEAQFF
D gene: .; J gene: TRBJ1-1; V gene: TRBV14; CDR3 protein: CASSRNMNTEAFF
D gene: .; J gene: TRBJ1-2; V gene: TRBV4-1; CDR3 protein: CASSQAGSSLHGYTF
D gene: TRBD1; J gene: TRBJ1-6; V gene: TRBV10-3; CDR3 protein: CAISQGQSPLHF
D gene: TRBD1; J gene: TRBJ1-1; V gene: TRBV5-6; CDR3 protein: CASSFPGGYNTEAFF
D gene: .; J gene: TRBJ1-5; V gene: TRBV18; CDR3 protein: CASSPGGNQPQHF
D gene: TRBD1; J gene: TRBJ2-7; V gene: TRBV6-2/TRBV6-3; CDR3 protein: CASSYGRGTGKHEQYF
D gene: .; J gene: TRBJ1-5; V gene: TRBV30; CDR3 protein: CAWSKGGGNQPQHF
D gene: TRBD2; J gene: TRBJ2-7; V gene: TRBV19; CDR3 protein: CASGWGGSYEQYF
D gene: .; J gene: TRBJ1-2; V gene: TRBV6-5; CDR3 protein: CATGEGQYYGYTF
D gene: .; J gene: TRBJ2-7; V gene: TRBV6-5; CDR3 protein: CASSYSIIGRYEQYF
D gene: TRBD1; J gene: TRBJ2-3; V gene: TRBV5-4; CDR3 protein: CASSLGQGLDTQYF
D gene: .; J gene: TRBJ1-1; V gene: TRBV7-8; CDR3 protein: CASSSLGNTEAFF
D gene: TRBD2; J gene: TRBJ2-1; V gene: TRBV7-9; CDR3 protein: CASSLASGGDNEQFF
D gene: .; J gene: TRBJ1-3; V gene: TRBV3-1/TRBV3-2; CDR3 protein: CASSQDRASGNTIYF
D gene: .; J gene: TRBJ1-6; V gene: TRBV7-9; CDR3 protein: CASSLDRVGSPLHF
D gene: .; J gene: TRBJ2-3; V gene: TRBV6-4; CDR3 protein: CASSVSPTDTQYF
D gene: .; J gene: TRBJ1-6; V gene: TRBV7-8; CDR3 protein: CASSFAKRGLYSPLHF
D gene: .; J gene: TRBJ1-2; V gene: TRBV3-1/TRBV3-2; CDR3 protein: CASSLQAGRGYGYTF
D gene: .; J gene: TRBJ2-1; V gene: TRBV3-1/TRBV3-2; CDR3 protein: CASSPDPLAGSLF
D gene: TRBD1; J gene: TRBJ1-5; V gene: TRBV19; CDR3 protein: CASRFGDRGNQPQHF
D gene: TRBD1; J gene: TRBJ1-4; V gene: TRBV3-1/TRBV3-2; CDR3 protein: CASSPLPGQGTPNEKLFF
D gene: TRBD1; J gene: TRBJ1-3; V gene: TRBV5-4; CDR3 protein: CASSLHRGEGNTIYF
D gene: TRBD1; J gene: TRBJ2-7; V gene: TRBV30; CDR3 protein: CAWGGQGGEQYF
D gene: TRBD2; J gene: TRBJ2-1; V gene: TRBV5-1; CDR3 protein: CASSERTSGGTEQFF
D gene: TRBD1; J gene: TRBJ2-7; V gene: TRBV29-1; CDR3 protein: CSVSQGAYYEQYF
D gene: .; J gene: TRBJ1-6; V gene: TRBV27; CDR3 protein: CARGGAPIHSPLHF
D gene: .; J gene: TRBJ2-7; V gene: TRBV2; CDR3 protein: CASKRYSYEQYF
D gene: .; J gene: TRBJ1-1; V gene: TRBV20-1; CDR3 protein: CSASRQLGGAFF
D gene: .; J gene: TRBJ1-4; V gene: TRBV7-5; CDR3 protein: CARSWRTGNATNEKLFF
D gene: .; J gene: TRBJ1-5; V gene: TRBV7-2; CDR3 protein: CASSPSTGNQPQHF
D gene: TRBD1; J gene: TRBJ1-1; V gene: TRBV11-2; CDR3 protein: CASSVRGQGDTEAFF
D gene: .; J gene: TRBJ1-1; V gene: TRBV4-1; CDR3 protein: CASSPIGGTEAFF
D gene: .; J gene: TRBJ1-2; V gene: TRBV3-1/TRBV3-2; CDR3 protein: CASSLKSRGGGYTF
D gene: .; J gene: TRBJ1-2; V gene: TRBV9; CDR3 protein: CASSVGAGDYGYTF
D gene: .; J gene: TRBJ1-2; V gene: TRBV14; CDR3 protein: CASSQERGGYTF
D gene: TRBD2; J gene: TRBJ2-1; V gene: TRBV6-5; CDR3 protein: CASSRGTSGGNEQFF
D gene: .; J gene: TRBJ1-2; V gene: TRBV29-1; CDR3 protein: CSVGGGRAEGYGYTF
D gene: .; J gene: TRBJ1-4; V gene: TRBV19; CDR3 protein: CASRAPPQEATNEKLFF
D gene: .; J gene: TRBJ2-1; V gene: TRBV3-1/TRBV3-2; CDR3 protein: CASSQDSRARAPYNEQFF
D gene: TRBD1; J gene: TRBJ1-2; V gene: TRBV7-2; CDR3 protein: CASSPAGTGANYGYTF
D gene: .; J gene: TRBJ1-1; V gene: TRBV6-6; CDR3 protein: CASSPLSLRGNTEAFF
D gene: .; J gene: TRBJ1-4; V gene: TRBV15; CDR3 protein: CATSTISGAYNEKLFF